Listed below are T cell receptor beta chains from one sample, sequenced in a study of T cells after yellow fever vaccination. TCRdb fed the 5' RACE reads into MiXCR, producing one record per CDR3 protein. The data contain some 300,000 distinct CDR3 sequences, about 7.8% of them singletons. Material: PBMCs, obtained about 41 days after the first yellow fever vaccination. Every receptor here comes from a young man who received the YFV17D yellow fever vaccine. Both conserved end residues are part of each CDR3. A D gene is named only where the DNA matches it firmly. The listing skips clone size in some rows; elsewhere it reads once, few, many or a size class.

j_call v_call cdr3_length clone_size d_call cdr3_aa cdr3_nt
TRBJ2-2 TRBV19 14 few . CASSKGPQTGELFF TGTGCCAGTAGTAAGGGCCCGCAGACGGGGGAGCTGTTTTTT
TRBJ1-2 TRBV15 12 . TRBD1 CATSERTGGYTF TGTGCCACCAGCGAGAGGACAGGGGGCTACACCTTC
TRBJ1-1 TRBV11-1 15 . . CASSPERAGNTEAFF TGTGCCAGCAGCCCGGAAAGGGCGGGGAACACTGAAGCTTTCTTT
TRBJ2-7 TRBV6-2/TRBV6-3 18 . TRBD1 CASSLTNSPGQGAYEQYF TGTGCCAGCAGCCTCACCAACTCACCGGGACAGGGGGCCTACGAGCAGTACTTC
TRBJ2-3 TRBV4-3 15 . . CASSLVAVLQSTQYF TGCGCCAGCAGCCTCGTAGCGGTCTTGCAAAGTACGCAGTATTTT
TRBJ2-3 TRBV19 16 . . CASSIWRGASFHTQYF TGTGCCAGTAGTATTTGGAGGGGCGCGAGTTTCCATACGCAGTATTTT
TRBJ1-1 TRBV2 14 . . CASSLETMNTEAFF TGTGCCAGCAGTCTCGAGACCATGAACACTGAAGCTTTCTTT
TRBJ2-1 TRBV3-1 22 . TRBD2 CASSQLQRLSSGGAFSYNEQFF TGTGCCAGCAGCCAACTCCAGCGTCTCTCTAGCGGGGGGGCCTTCTCCTACAATGAGCAGTTCTTC
TRBJ2-7 TRBV5-1 16 many TRBD1 CASSARTGQYTYEQYF TGCGCCAGCAGCGCCCGGACAGGGCAATACACCTACGAGCAGTACTTC
TRBJ2-3 TRBV28 18 few . CASSFDYREGSGTDTQYF TGTGCCAGCAGTTTTGATTACAGGGAGGGTTCGGGGACAGATACGCAGTATTTT
TRBJ1-1 TRBV5-8 15 . . CASSFGQGAYEEAFF TGTGCCAGCAGCTTTGGTCAGGGAGCTTACGAAGAAGCTTTCTTT
TRBJ2-5 TRBV19 18 . TRBD2 CASSIKTSGLLSGETQYF TGTGCCAGTAGTATAAAGACTAGCGGGTTACTAAGCGGAGAGACCCAGTACTTC
TRBJ2-3 TRBV7-9 16 . TRBD2 CASSTGTSGVADTQYF TGTGCCAGCAGCACCGGGACTAGCGGGGTCGCAGATACGCAGTATTTT
TRBJ2-1 TRBV29-1 13 . . CSVPPYSYNEQFF TGCAGCGTTCCGCCATACTCCTACAATGAGCAGTTCTTC
TRBJ2-4 TRBV7-8 17 . TRBD1 CASSLPTGVGAKNIQYF TGTGCCAGCAGCTTGCCCACAGGGGTTGGAGCCAAAAACATTCAGTACTTC
TRBJ1-6 TRBV25-1 14 . TRBD1 CASSDTGGNSPLHF TGTGCCAGCAGTGACACAGGGGGCAATTCACCCCTCCACTTT
TRBJ2-3 TRBV4-2 17 . . CASSQDRGRGPTDTQYF TGTGCCAGCAGCCAAGATCGGGGACGGGGGCCCACAGATACGCAGTATTTT
TRBJ2-7 TRBV7-9 12 many . CASSPTGYEQYF TGTGCCAGCAGCCCTACAGGGTACGAGCAGTACTTC
TRBJ1-1 TRBV3-1 15 . TRBD1 CATTQYLMTGEEAFF TGTGCCACCACCCAATATCTAATGACAGGGGAAGAAGCTTTCTTT
TRBJ2-5 TRBV11-1 16 few TRBD2 CASSSTQAGGWKTQYF TGTGCCAGCAGCTCAACCCAAGCGGGGGGTTGGAAGACCCAGTACTTC
TRBJ1-3 TRBV5-1 14 many . CASSLAGLGNTIYF TGCGCCAGCAGCTTGGCAGGGTTGGGAAACACCATATATTTT
TRBJ1-1 TRBV12-3/TRBV12-4 16 few . CASSLLAGSYSTEAFF TGTGCCAGCAGCCTTCTCGCAGGGAGCTATAGCACTGAAGCTTTCTTT
TRBJ1-1 TRBV6-1 15 . . CASRTGGGEGTEAFF TGTGCCAGCAGAACCGGGGGGGGAGAGGGCACTGAAGCTTTCTTT
TRBJ2-5 TRBV6-1 16 few TRBD2 CASTTGRLAGLETQYF TGTGCCAGCACGACAGGGAGACTAGCGGGCCTAGAGACCCAGTACTTC
TRBJ1-6 TRBV7-9 14 . . CASQGGGPIHPLHF TGTGCCAGCCAGGGTGGAGGTCCGATCCACCCCCTCCACTTT
TRBJ1-2 TRBV12-3/TRBV12-4 13 . TRBD1 CASRLSGTGIYTF TGTGCCAGCAGGCTCTCCGGGACAGGGATCTACACCTTC
TRBJ2-5 TRBV7-9 16 . TRBD2 CASSFIERGPQETQYF TGTGCCAGCAGCTTTATTGAGCGGGGGCCACAAGAGACCCAGTACTTC
TRBJ1-2 TRBV5-1 15 few . CASSLGDTDSYGYTF TGCGCCAGCAGCTTGGGGGACACTGATTCGTATGGCTACACCTTC